Described below is a single T cell receptor beta chain sequence and its context. Additional DNA sequences in this sample encode the identical CDR3. This entry is derived from a study of OX40 agonist ivuxolimab in advanced cancers. Study information: Six ivuxolimab dose levels, 0.01 to 10 mg/kg, were given intravenously every 2 weeks. One patient with hepatocellular carcinoma and two with cutaneous melanoma, three in all, had partial responses. Of the participants, over 30% had some prior anti-PD-1, anti-PD-L1 or anti-CTLA-4 therapy, which was allowed.

The CDR3 is 16 amino acids. Germline V gene sequence: CDR1 SGHRS, CDR2 YFSETQ. V dropped 0 bases and J dropped 2; count of bases not matched to a gene: 1. Using immunoSEQ multiplex PCR, the repertoire was profiled, and TCRdb retains in-frame clones only, with some absent. The table lists over 50,000 clones, about 82% of them singletons. Sequenced material: CD4+ or CD8+ T cells sorted from blood, taken in a trial of the OX40 agonist ivuxolimab. The clonotype was recovered from an adult with an advanced solid tumor such as melanoma, head and neck, liver or kidney cancer. This sequence joins TRBV5-1 and TRBJ2-3, with 12 positions matching TRBD2. The CDR3 coding sequence is TGCGCCAGCAGCTTGGGGACTAGCGGGGACACAGATACGCAGTATTTT. Translation gives CASSLGTSGDTDTQYF.